Below are 15 T cell receptor beta chains sequenced from a single sample in a study of human T cells and chemical hapten exposure. MiXCR was run by TCRdb on the RACE reads, yielding one entry per CDR3 protein. The sample has over 80,000 distinct CDR3 sequences, approximately 11% seen once. As to time point: patch test 3, about 24 weeks after DPC sensitization. Treatment in this sample: therapeutic diphenylcyclopropenone sensitization with weekly scalp DPC. The specimen was whole blood, collected in connection with sensitization to the hapten diphenylcyclopropenone (DPC). These receptors were collected from a woman in her twenties or thirties with alopecia areata. Some clones in this sample may be carry-over from other donors' samples.

The table lists this clonotype with many counts. V and J are TRBV6-2 or TRBV6-3 and TRBJ2-3, with TRBD2 as a possible D gene (6 bases). The CDR3 sequence is 12 residues long. Trimming took off 5 bases at V and 8 bases at J, with 11 bases between the two ends. Germline V lookup: CDR1 MNHEY, CDR2 SVGEGT. The CDR3 DNA is TGTGCCAGCAGTCCCGCCGGGGGTACGCAGTATTTT. Its translation: CASSPAGGTQYF.

The J gene is TRBJ1-1, the V gene TRBV28; 9 bases agree with TRBD1. After removal of 5 bases from V and 2 bases from J, the junction contained 9 bases not matched to a gene. Germline V CDR1 and CDR2: MDHEN, SYDVKM. The CDR3 runs to 16 residues. The CDR3 here is CASSSPGTGINTEAFF. DNA of the CDR3: TGTGCCAGCAGTAGTCCCGGGACAGGGATAAACACTGAAGCTTTCTTT.

This clonotype was seen only a few times. The genes are TRBV7-9 and TRBJ2-1, with no clear D. Germline values: CDR1 SEHNR, CDR2 FQNEAQ (reference sequence). The CDR3 is 15 residues long. Trimming pared 6 bases from V and 0 bases from J, leaving 12 bases between. The CDR3 is CASRVEGPSYNEQFF. The CDR3 DNA is TGTGCCAGCAGGGTGGAAGGGCCCTCCTACAATGAGCAGTTCTTC.

This clonotype was counted only a few times. The rearrangement links TRBV19 to TRBJ1-4, with unresolved D. Trimming cost V 3 bases and J 3 bases, with 8 bases left between them. This CDR3 spans 14 amino acids. Germline assignment: CDR1 LNHDA and CDR2 SQIVND (reference sequence). The CDR3 region has the DNA TGTGCCAGTAGTATTTCCAGCTCTAATGAAAAACTGTTTTTT. It codes for CASSISSSNEKLFF.

The chain has TRBV7-6 and TRBJ1-4; weak D call: TRBD1 (5 bases). CDR1 is SGHVS, CDR2 FNYEAQ, per germline. CDR3 length equals 17 residues. Trimming removed 5 bases at V and 3 bases at J, with 19 bases between. The CDR3 reads CASSRRDGGGPNEKLFF. The DNA for the CDR3 is TGTGCCAGCAGCCGCCGGGACGGAGGAGGTCCTAATGAAAAACTGTTTTTT.

This clonotype showed up many times. The chain links TRBV28 to TRBJ2-4; 9 bases are shared with TRBD1. V shed 5 bases and J 6 bases; nucleotides not matched to a gene: 5. The germline gives CDR1 MDHEN, CDR2 SYDVKM. This CDR3 is built from 14 residues. The DNA of the CDR3 is TGTGCCAGCAGTCCGGGGGGACAGGGAAACATTCAGTACTTC. It translates to CASSPGGQGNIQYF.

The rearrangement joins TRBV28 to TRBJ1-2; no firm D call. V shed 4 bases and J shed 0 bases, with 0 bases lying between them. Germline loops: CDR1 MDHEN, CDR2 SYDVKM. CDR3 length: 11 amino acids. For the CDR3, the DNA is TGTGCCAGCAGTTCTAACTATGGCTACACCTTC. It codes for CASSSNYGYTF.

In this sample, this clonotype turned up a few times. The chain employs TRBV6-1 and TRBJ1-6; D gene uncertain. V was shortened by 1 base and J by 11 bases, with 9 bases between the two germline ends. The CDR3 is made up of 13 amino acids. Germline loops: CDR1 MNHNS, CDR2 SASEGT. This CDR3 is CASSEDAEAPLHF. Written as DNA, the CDR3 is TGTGCCAGCAGTGAAGATGCCGAGGCACCCCTCCACTTT.

This clonotype was counted many times. The chain is built from TRBV5-1 and TRBJ1-1; D gene ambiguous. Per the germline V gene, CDR1 is SGHRS and CDR2 is YFSETQ. V was cut by 0 bases and J by 3 bases, with 12 bases left in between. This CDR3 spans 15 amino acids. In nucleotides, the CDR3 is TGCGCCAGCAGCTTGGGTGGGGTCCGGGACACTGAAGCTTTCTTT. It yields the protein CASSLGGVRDTEAFF. Looking up the rest from reference TRBV5-1 and TRBJ1-1 gives the full variable domain: KAGVTQTPRYLIKTRGQQVTLSCSPISGHRSVSWYQQTPGQGLQFLFEYFSETQRNKGNFPGRFSGRQFSNSRSEMNVSTLELGDSALYLCASSLGGVRDTEAFFGQGTRLTVV.

The rearrangement joins TRBV6-2 or TRBV6-3 to TRBJ2-3; D perhaps matches TRBD2 (6 bases). CDR1 MNHEY and CDR2 SVGEGT come from the germline V gene. The CDR3 has 14 amino acids. Trimming removed 5 bases from V and 3 bases from J, with 12 bases in between. In DNA form, the CDR3 reads TGTGCCAGCAGTACCGGGAGACCGACAGATACGCAGTATTTT. Amino acids: CASSTGRPTDTQYF.

This clonotype was detected ten times or more. The V gene is TRBV19, the J gene TRBJ2-2, with D perhaps matching TRBD2 (5 bases). CDR1 is LNHDA, CDR2 SQIVND, per germline (reference sequence). Trimming stripped 5 bases from V and 0 bases from J, with 10 bases between. There are 15 residues in the CDR3. CDR3 protein: CASSGLGANTGELFF. The CDR3, as DNA: TGTGCCAGTAGTGGTCTCGGGGCGAACACCGGGGAGCTGTTTTTT.

The chain employs TRBV4-3 and TRBJ2-1; D is perhaps TRBD2 (6 bases). Deletions cut 1 base from V and 4 bases from J, with 11 bases between. The CDR3 is 15 residues long. Germline V lookup: CDR1 LGHNA, CDR2 YSLEER. This chain's CDR3 is CASSQGRGRYNEQFF. The CDR3 nucleotides are TGCGCCAGCAGCCAAGGGCGGGGACGGTACAATGAGCAGTTCTTC.

This clonotype occurred many times. V gene TRBV11-2 combines with J gene TRBJ2-3; no firm D call. Trimming stripped 0 bases from V and 6 bases from J, with 7 bases between. Germline CDR1 is SGHAT and CDR2 is FQNNGV. This CDR3 has 13 amino acids. CDR3 DNA: TGTGCCAGCAGCTTAGAGGAACGCGATACGCAGTATTTT. It codes for CASSLEERDTQYF.

The rearrangement uses TRBV27 and TRBJ2-1, with TRBD2 identical over 14 bases. Germline CDR1 reads MNHEY; CDR2 reads SMNVEV (reference sequence). This CDR3 comprises 20 residues. The ends lost 10 bases at V and 4 bases at J; junction bases unmatched: 21. The CDR3 DNA is TGTGCCACCCGACAGACAGGGAGGGGACTAGCGGGAGTTTTGTACAATGAGCAGTTCTTC. Encoded protein: CATRQTGRGLAGVLYNEQFF.

J is TRBJ2-1 and V is TRBV11-1; TRBD1 or TRBD2 may be the D gene (5 bases each). Trimming pared 5 bases from V and 5 bases from J, leaving 10 bases between. Germline lookup yields CDR1 SGHAT and CDR2 FQDESV (reference sequence). The length of the CDR3 is 13 residues. The CDR3 DNA follows: TGTGCCAGCAGCCCGGGACCCCACAATGAGCAGTTCTTC. Its protein product is CASSPGPHNEQFF.